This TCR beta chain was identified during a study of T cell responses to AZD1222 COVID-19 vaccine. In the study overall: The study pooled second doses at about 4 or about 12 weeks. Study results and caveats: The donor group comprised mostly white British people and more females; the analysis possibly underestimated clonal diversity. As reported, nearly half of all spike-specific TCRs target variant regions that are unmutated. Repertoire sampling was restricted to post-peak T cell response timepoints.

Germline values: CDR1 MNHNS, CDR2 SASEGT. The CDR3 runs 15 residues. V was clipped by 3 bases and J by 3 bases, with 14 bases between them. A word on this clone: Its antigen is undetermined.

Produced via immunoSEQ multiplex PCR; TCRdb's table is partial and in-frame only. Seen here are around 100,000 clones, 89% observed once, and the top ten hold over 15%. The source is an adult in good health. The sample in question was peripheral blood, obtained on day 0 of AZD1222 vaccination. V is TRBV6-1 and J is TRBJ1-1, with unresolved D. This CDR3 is CASSDEARKDTEAFF. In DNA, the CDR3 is TGTGCCAGCAGTGATGAGGCGCGGAAGGACACTGAAGCTTTCTTT.